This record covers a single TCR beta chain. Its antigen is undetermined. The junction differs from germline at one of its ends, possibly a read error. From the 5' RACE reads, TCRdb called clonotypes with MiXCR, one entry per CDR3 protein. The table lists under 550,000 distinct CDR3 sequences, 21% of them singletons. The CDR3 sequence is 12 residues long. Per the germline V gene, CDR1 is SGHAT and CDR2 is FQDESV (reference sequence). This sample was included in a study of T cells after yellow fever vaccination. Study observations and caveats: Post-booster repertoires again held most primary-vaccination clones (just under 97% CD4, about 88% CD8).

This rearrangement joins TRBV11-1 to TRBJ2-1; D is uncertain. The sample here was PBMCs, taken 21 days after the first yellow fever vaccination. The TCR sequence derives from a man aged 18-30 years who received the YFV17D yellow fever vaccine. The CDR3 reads CACSLYYNEQFF. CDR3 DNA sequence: TGTGCCTGCAGCCTTTACTACAATGAGCAGTTCTTC.